These 8 T cell receptor beta chains share one sample of origin, sequenced in a study of T cells in Graves' hyperthyroidism and ophthalmopathy. The TCR beta CDR3 regions underwent amplification using RNA transcripts as the source. HTBI primers were employed in a first-round RT-PCR of the TCR CDR3. A single record per CDR3 protein comes from TCRdb applying MiXCR to the multiplex PCR reads. Of more than 350,000 distinct CDR3 sequences listed, under 15% were seen once; the top ten hold approximately 32%. The sample taken for sequencing was blood. These receptor sequences come from a woman aged 25-40 years with Graves' hyperthyroidism.

The chain couples TRBV5-1 to TRBJ2-5; D gene uncertain. CDR3 length: 13 amino acids. V lost 3 bases and J lost 2, with 8 bases in between. The germline V gene has CDR1 SGHRS and CDR2 YFSETQ. The CDR3: CASSSRQQETQYF. CDR3 sequence (DNA): TGCGCCAGCAGCTCCCGTCAGCAAGAGACCCAGTACTTC.

The V gene is TRBV11-2, the J gene TRBJ1-3; D possibly corresponds to TRBD1 (6 bases). Germline values: CDR1 SGHAT, CDR2 FQNNGV. Trimming pared 5 bases from V and 2 bases from J, leaving 13 bases between. The CDR3 is 15 amino acids. CDR3 bases: TGTGCCAGCAGCACCCGGACAGACGCTGGAAACACCATATATTTT. Its protein product is CASSTRTDAGNTIYF.

This clonotype was counted many times. The chain combines TRBV3-1 with TRBJ2-7, with TRBD1 identical over 7 bases. This CDR3 has 16 amino acids. Trimming cost V 0 bases and J 0 bases; bases outside gene matches: 5. Looked up from germline, CDR1 is LGHDT and CDR2 is YNNKEL (reference sequence). The CDR3 DNA is TGTGCCAGCAGCCAAGAACTAACAGGGGACTCCTACGAGCAGTACTTC. This sequence encodes CASSQELTGDSYEQYF.

For the CDR3, the DNA is TGTGCCAGCAGTTCGGGGGCTACTGAAGCTTTCTTT. Translating it yields CASSSGATEAFF. The rearrangement links TRBV27 to TRBJ1-1, with D possibly matching TRBD1 (6 bases). V dropped 4 bases and J dropped 5 bases, with 8 bases sitting between them. CDR1 is MNHEY and CDR2 is SMNVEV in the germline V gene (reference sequence). The CDR3 is 12 residues long.

The chain uses TRBV12-5 and TRBJ2-3, with 8 bases matching TRBD2. The CDR3 has 13 residues. With V trimmed by 7 bases and J by 5 bases, 5 bases remained unmatched. Germline loops: CDR1 LGHNT, CDR2 FRNRAP. The chain's CDR3 is CASAGRAGDTQYF. CDR3 sequence (DNA): TGTGCTAGTGCCGGGAGGGCAGGAGATACGCAGTATTTT.

This clonotype came up a few times. J is TRBJ1-1 and V is TRBV9, with D hard to call. V dropped 2 bases and J dropped 0 bases, with 11 bases sitting between them. This CDR3 region has 15 residues. Germline V CDR1 and CDR2: SGDLS, YYNGEE. This chain's CDR3 is CASSVSAAMNTEAFF. CDR3 nucleotides: TGTGCCAGCAGCGTTTCTGCGGCCATGAACACTGAAGCTTTCTTT.

This clonotype has ten or more counts. This rearrangement joins TRBV28 to TRBJ1-5; a possible D gene is TRBD1 (5 bases). The CDR3 has 15 amino acids. Germline CDR1 MDHEN, CDR2 SYDVKM. With 6 bases removed from V and 2 bases from J, the gap between germline ends came to 14 bases. The CDR3 protein is CASSLQIQGNQPQHF. CDR3 coding DNA: TGTGCCAGCAGCTTACAAATACAGGGCAATCAGCCCCAGCATTTT.

The chain couples TRBV18 to TRBJ2-3, with D hard to call. Germline assignment: CDR1 KGHSH and CDR2 LQKENI. The CDR3 extends over 17 amino acids. The V gene lost 3 bases and the J gene lost 3 bases, with 19 bases spanning the gap. CDR3 amino acids: CASSPRSRKHTTDTQYF. The DNA of the CDR3 is TGTGCCAGCTCACCCCGATCGCGCAAGCATACGACAGATACGCAGTATTTT.